A single sample is the source of the 23 T cell receptor beta chains below, sequenced in a study of blood T cell repertoires in COVID-19. Profiled with immunoSEQ multiplex PCR; TCRdb holds only in-frame clones, not every one. Counted here are approximately 29,000 clones, roughly 70% occurring once; the ten biggest clones make up around 20%. The sample comprised peripheral blood. Source of these receptors: a boy younger than 10 with active or convalescent COVID-19.

This clone was seen a few times. The V and J genes are TRBV14 and TRBJ2-7; tentative D call: TRBD2 (5 bases). Germline values: CDR1 SGHDN, CDR2 FVKESK. V lost 1 base, J lost 1 base, and 5 bases lay in between. The CDR3 consists of 13 residues. The CDR3 nucleotides read TGTGCCAGCAGCCAAGGAGGGTCCTACGAGCAGTACTTC. It codes for CASSQGGSYEQYF. Variable domain in full (rest from reference TRBV14 and TRBJ2-7): EAGVTQFPSHSVIEKGQTVTLRCDPISGHDNLYWYRRVMGKEIKFLLHFVKESKQDESGMPNNRFLAERTGGTYSTLKVQPAELEDSGVYFCASSQGGSYEQYFGPGTRLTVT.

The V call is TRBV7-2, the J call TRBJ1-4; 7 bases are shared with TRBD1. The CDR3 contains 15 residues. The V segment lost 4 bases and the J segment 4 bases; nucleotides outside the gene matches: 6. Germline CDR1 is SGHTA and CDR2 is FQGNSA. This CDR3 reads CASSYNRGGNEKLFF. The CDR3 DNA sequence: TGTGCCAGCAGCTACAACAGGGGAGGTAATGAAAAACTGTTTTTT.

The chain links TRBV20-1 to TRBJ1-4; tentatively, D is TRBD1 (5 bases). The CDR3 contains 14 residues. From germline, CDR1 is DFQATT and CDR2 SNEGSKA (reference sequence). Trimming removed 3 bases from V and 9 bases from J, with 17 bases in between. As DNA, the CDR3 is TGCAGTGCTAGTAAGGGTGAGGAGGGACAAAAACTGTTTTTT. Translated, it gives CSASKGEEGQKLFF.

With respect to this clone: The junction departs from the called germline gene at one end, perhaps through a read error. The same CDR3 is also encoded by other DNA sequences in this sample. V is TRBV25-1 and J is TRBJ2-7, with a weak D call TRBD1 (5 bases). This CDR3 is 16 amino acids long. Germline values: CDR1 MGHDK, CDR2 SYGVNS. The CDR3 sequence: CASSEVKGVGSYEQYF. CDR3 DNA: TGTGCCAGCAGTGAAGTCAAAGGGGTTGGGTCCTACGAGCAGTATTTC.

The rearrangement links TRBV5-1 to TRBJ1-6, with TRBD1 matching 10 bases. The CDR3 length is 17 residues. Germline V lookup: CDR1 SGHRS, CDR2 YFSETQ. J was trimmed by 9 bases and V by 2 bases; bases with no gene match: 11. The chain's CDR3 is CASSLMRSGTGVSPLHF. DNA for the CDR3: TGCGCCAGCAGCTTAATGAGATCCGGGACAGGGGTTTCACCCCTCCACTTT. Full variable domain (outside the CDR3, taken from reference TRBV5-1 and TRBJ1-6): KAGVTQTPRYLIKTRGQQVTLSCSPISGHRSVSWYQQTPGQGLQFLFEYFSETQRNKGNFPGRFSGRQFSNSRSEMNVSTLELGDSALYLCASSLMRSGTGVSPLHFGNGTRLTVT.

The chain uses TRBV18 and TRBJ2-1; D uncertain. V was cut by 3 bases and J by 12 bases, with 15 bases left in between. Germline-derived CDR1 and CDR2 are KGHSH and LQKENI. This CDR3 comprises 13 residues. The CDR3, as DNA: TGTGCCAGCTCACCCTGGATGGTACCGGGGCAGTTCTTC. This encodes CASSPWMVPGQFF.

This clone was seen more than once but under ten times. The chain employs TRBV7-9 and TRBJ1-5; D call uncertain. This CDR3 spans 15 amino acids. Germline V lookup: CDR1 SEHNR, CDR2 FQNEAQ (reference sequence). V shed 2 bases and J shed 0 bases, with 8 bases lying between them. The CDR3 reads CASSLSGASNQPQHF. In nucleotides, the CDR3 is TGTGCCAGCAGCTTAAGCGGCGCTAGCAATCAGCCCCAGCATTTT.

This clone appeared many times. The rearrangement links TRBV11-2 to TRBJ2-3, with D perhaps matching TRBD2 (7 bases). The V end was cut by 3 bases, the J end by 3 bases, with 16 bases between. The CDR3 is 16 residues long. Germline CDR1 reads SGHAT; CDR2 reads FQNNGV. The CDR3 loop is CASSFGGGARTDTQYF. As DNA, the CDR3 is TGTGCCAGCAGCTTTGGAGGGGGGGCCCGTACAGATACGCAGTATTTT.

This chain connects TRBV6-5 to TRBJ1-2; a possible D gene is TRBD1 (5 bases). Trimming took off 0 bases at V and 6 bases at J, with 14 bases between the two ends. This CDR3 spans 15 amino acids. Germline V gene lookup returns CDR1 MNHEY and CDR2 SVGAGI. In DNA, the CDR3 is TGTGCCAGCAGTTACTCGAGGGGACTAAGGGATGGCTACACCTTC. As protein: CASSYSRGLRDGYTF.

V is TRBV28 and J is TRBJ2-3; a weak D match, TRBD1 (5 bases). The CDR3 loop spans 14 amino acids. Germline CDR1 MDHEN, CDR2 SYDVKM. V lost 5 bases and J lost 7, with 16 bases in between. The CDR3 region has the DNA TGTGCCAGCAGTCCGAACAGGTCCCCGAATACGCAGTATTTT. Encoded protein: CASSPNRSPNTQYF.

This clone was recorded only once. The rearrangement uses TRBV24-1 and TRBJ1-2; 7 bases agree with TRBD1. V was pared by 5 bases and J by 5 bases, with 10 bases of the junction left unmatched. This CDR3 region has 15 residues. Germline CDR1 KGHDR, CDR2 SFDVKD. CDR3 protein: CATSVVGTAFYGYTF. CDR3 DNA sequence: TGTGCCACCAGTGTCGTCGGGACAGCGTTTTATGGCTACACCTTC.

This clone was seen only once. The chain joins TRBV9 to TRBJ2-3, with D uncertain. The CDR3 length is 14 residues. Per germline, CDR1 SGDLS and CDR2 YYNGEE. V lost 4 bases and J lost 3, with 12 bases in between. The CDR3: CASSPRSWTDTQYF. Written as DNA, the CDR3 is TGTGCCAGCAGCCCCCGGTCTTGGACAGATACGCAGTATTTT.

This chain joins TRBV7-9 and TRBJ2-1; no reliable D call. Germline loops: CDR1 SEHNR, CDR2 FQNEAQ (reference sequence). CDR3 length: 13 residues. V shed 7 bases and J shed 11 bases, with 18 bases lying between them. CDR3 bases: TGTGCCAGCATCCAGCGACCGACCTTTAAGCAGTTCTTC. Translated: CASIQRPTFKQFF.

The chain combines TRBV7-3 with TRBJ2-6; 8 bases agree with TRBD1. The CDR3 is 16 amino acids. Trimming removed 2 bases from V and 4 bases from J; junction bases left unmatched: 4. Per germline, CDR1 SGHTA and CDR2 FQGTGA. The DNA of the CDR3 is TGTGCCAGCAGCTTACAGGGGGCGTACGGGGCCAACGTCCTGACTTTC. Translating gives CASSLQGAYGANVLTF.

The chain links TRBV7-9 to TRBJ2-7; 7 bases are a match to TRBD1. This CDR3 contains 13 residues. V gave up 5 bases and J gave up 2 bases; unmatched junction bases: 3. In germline, CDR1 is SEHNR, CDR2 FQNEAQ (reference sequence). CDR3 DNA: TGTGCCAGCAGCCAAGGGACAGCCTACGAGCAGTACTTC. Translating it yields CASSQGTAYEQYF.

The rearrangement uses TRBV19 and TRBJ2-5; no clear D gene. Trimming removed 3 bases from V and 2 bases from J, with 7 bases in between. CDR3 length: 13 amino acids. Germline CDR1 LNHDA, CDR2 SQIVND (reference sequence). CDR3 protein: CASSMRFQETQYF. The CDR3 region has the DNA TGTGCCAGTAGTATGAGGTTTCAAGAGACCCAGTACTTC.

This clone occurred a few times. The gene calls are TRBV29-1 and TRBJ1-1; D remains unclear. Germline CDR1 SQVTM, CDR2 ANQGSEA. CDR3 size: 11 residues. CDR3 sequence: CRPGSGTEAFF. In nucleotides, the CDR3 is TGCCGACCCGGAAGCGGCACTGAAGCTTTCTTT.

The chain is built from TRBV7-6 and TRBJ1-1; 7 bases map to TRBD1. This CDR3 region has 22 residues. The trim removed 0 bases at V and 0 bases at J, leaving 22 bases unmatched. Germline CDR1 SGHVS, CDR2 FNYEAQ. Written as DNA, the CDR3 is TGTGCCAGCAGCTTAGCGGGATTCGTGTTGAAGGGTAGGGGGCATCTGAACACTGAAGCTTTCTTT. Encoded protein: CASSLAGFVLKGRGHLNTEAFF.

This sequence joins TRBV7-9 and TRBJ1-3; 8 bases align to TRBD1. CDR1 SEHNR and CDR2 FQNEAQ come from the germline V gene (reference sequence). Trimming removed 1 base from V and 3 bases from J; junction bases left unmatched: 2. The CDR3 runs to 15 residues. CDR3 sequence (DNA): TGTGCCAGCAGCTTAGGGGGGACAGGTGGAAACACCATATATTTT. Translated: CASSLGGTGGNTIYF. Full variable domain (rest looked up from reference TRBV7-9 and TRBJ1-3): DTGVSQNPRHKITKRGQNVTFRCDPISEHNRLYWYRQTLGQGPEFLTYFQNEAQLEKSRLLSDRFSAERPKGSFSTLEIQRTEQGDSAMYLCASSLGGTGGNTIYFGEGSWLTVV.

The V and J genes are TRBV10-1 and TRBJ2-5; 9 bases are a match to TRBD1. Germline assignment: CDR1 WNHNN and CDR2 SYGVQD (reference sequence). This CDR3 region has 14 residues. V was clipped by 7 bases and J by 2 bases; unmatched bases: 5. The CDR3 is CASKGQGPQETQYF. In DNA form, the CDR3 reads TGCGCCAGCAAGGGACAGGGACCTCAAGAGACCCAGTACTTC.

V gene TRBV10-3 combines with J gene TRBJ1-1, with D possibly being TRBD1 (6 bases). Trimming removed 5 bases at V and 9 bases at J, with 10 bases between. This CDR3 has 11 residues. CDR1 and CDR2 (germline): ENHRY, SYGVKD. CDR3 residues: CAISQQGKAFF. The CDR3 bases are TGTGCCATCAGTCAACAGGGAAAAGCTTTCTTT.

The chain joins TRBV12-5 to TRBJ2-1; the D gene is possibly TRBD2 (6 bases). Germline V gives CDR1 LGHNT, CDR2 FRNRAP. The CDR3 has 16 residues. V shed 2 bases and J shed 0 bases, with 11 bases lying between them. The CDR3 coding sequence is TGTGCTAGTGGTTTGTCGGAGGGAGGCTCCTACAATGAGCAGTTCTTC. Its translation is CASGLSEGGSYNEQFF. Looking up the rest from reference TRBV12-5 and TRBJ2-1 gives the full variable domain: DARVTQTPRHKVTEMGQEVTMRCQPILGHNTVFWYRQTMMQGLELLAYFRNRAPLDDSGMPKDRFSAEMPDATLATLKIQPSEPRDSAVYFCASGLSEGGSYNEQFFGPGTRLTVL.

The chain couples TRBV6-2 or TRBV6-3 to TRBJ1-1, with D unresolved. V was pared by 6 bases and J by 5 bases, with 7 bases between. The CDR3 runs to 11 residues. CDR1 and CDR2 from the germline V gene are MNHEY and SVGEGT. CDR3 protein: CASSQITEAFF. DNA of the CDR3: TGTGCCAGCAGCCAAATAACTGAAGCTTTCTTT.